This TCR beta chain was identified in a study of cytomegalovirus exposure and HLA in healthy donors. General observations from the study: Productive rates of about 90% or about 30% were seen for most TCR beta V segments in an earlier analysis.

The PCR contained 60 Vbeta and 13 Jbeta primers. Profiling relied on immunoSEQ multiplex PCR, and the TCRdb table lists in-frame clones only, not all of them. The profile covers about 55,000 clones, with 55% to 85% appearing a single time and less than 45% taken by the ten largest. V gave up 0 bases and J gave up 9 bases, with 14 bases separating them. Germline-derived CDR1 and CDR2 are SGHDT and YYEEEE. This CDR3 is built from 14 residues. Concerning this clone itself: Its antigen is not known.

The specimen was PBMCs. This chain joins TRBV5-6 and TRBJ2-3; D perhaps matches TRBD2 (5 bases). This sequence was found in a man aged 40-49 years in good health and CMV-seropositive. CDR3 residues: CASSLAQLGYTQYF. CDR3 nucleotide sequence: TGTGCCAGCAGCTTGGCTCAACTAGGGTACACGCAGTATTTT.